This entry features one T cell receptor (beta chain) sequence. These data belong to a study of blood T cells in healthy people across ages. Through a sample-barcoded 5' primer and a J-beta primer mix, a second PCR was run for roughly 7 to 12 cycles. TCRdb used MiXCR to reprocess the 5' RACE reads, holding one entry per CDR3 protein. The data show over 750,000 distinct CDR3 sequences, with roughly 25% seen just once and 9.4% held by the top ten. V lost 2 bases to trimming and J lost 1 base; unmatched junction nucleotides: 13. This CDR3 is 18 amino acids long. The germline gives CDR1 SGHVS, CDR2 FNYEAQ. Another study also made use of these data, one on T cells of mothers and their children. From that paper: Nobody spotted any persistent microchimeric T cell clones.

The sequencing sample was made of blood. The source of this sequence is a boy younger than 18 in good health. This rearrangement joins TRBV7-6 to TRBJ1-1, with 7 bases matching TRBD1. Here the CDR3 reads CASSLRRGPWYANTEAFF. CDR3 nucleotide sequence: TGTGCCAGCAGCTTACGTAGGGGGCCTTGGTATGCGAACACTGAAGCTTTCTTT.